The clone carrying this T cell receptor (beta chain) was found a few times. The data originate from a study of blood T cell repertoires in COVID-19. Looking at the study overall: Sites in the United States, Italy and Spain provided acute and convalescent COVID-19 samples. Sources were T cells, B-cell-depleted T cells, or PBMCs; the material itself was cDNA or gDNA.

Germline V lookup: CDR1 MDHEN, CDR2 SYDVKM. This CDR3 is 17 amino acids long. After removal of 7 bases from V and 7 bases from J, the junction contained 14 bases not matched to a gene. Authors' analysis steps: The authors estimated nucleated cell counts from reference gene primer amplification. TCRdb's table, derived via immunoSEQ multiplex PCR, lists solely in-frame clones and lacks some. V, J and clone size reflect that table, while D and trimming were determined from the DNA. The table lists about 280,000 clones, approximately 84% of them singletons, with approximately 2.2% in the top ten. The TCR originated in a woman aged 30 to 39 who had recovered from COVID-19. Sequenced input: peripheral blood. The chain recombines TRBV28 with TRBJ1-5; 12 bases align to TRBD1. CDR3 amino acids: CASTDPPGQGARQPQHF. In nucleotides, the CDR3 is TGTGCCAGCACCGATCCACCGGGACAGGGGGCAAGACAGCCCCAGCATTTT. Complete variable domain (other parts from reference TRBV28 and TRBJ1-5): DVKVTQSSRYLVKRTGEKVFLECVQDMDHENMFWYRQDPGLGLRLIYFSYDVKMKEKGDIPEGYSVSREKKERFSLILESASTNQTSMYLCASTDPPGQGARQPQHFGDGTRLSIL.